This T cell receptor beta chain was captured in a study of T cells in Graves' hyperthyroidism and ophthalmopathy. RNA transcripts served as the template for amplifying TCR beta CDR3 regions. TCR CDR3 underwent first-round RT-PCR with the HTBI primer set. TCRdb reprocessed the multiplex PCR reads with MiXCR, giving one entry per CDR3 protein. Found here are around 480,000 distinct CDR3 sequences, 13% to 15% of them singletons; the top ten hold about a sixth. The authors deemed Graves' hyperthyroidism stable absent ophthalmopathy progression within 18 months. Patients between 18 and 65 years old had hyperthyroidism, newly diagnosed and lasting under 2 months. Diagnosis rested on symptoms, serum thyroxine and TRAb, thyroid ultrasound, and orbital computed tomography. This CDR3 region has 15 residues. The V and J ends lost 5 bases and 4 bases, in that order; junction bases with no gene match: 8. This clonotype was detected ten times or more.

The rearrangement links TRBV12-3 or TRBV12-4 to TRBJ1-2, with 9 bases lining up with TRBD1. Material: blood. This TCR derives from a woman under 30 with Graves' hyperthyroidism. CDR3 DNA sequence: TGTGCCAGCAGTCCTGGGACAGGGTTGGGCTATGGCTACACCTTC. Protein product: CASSPGTGLGYGYTF.